This TCR beta chain derives from a study of tissue T cells after allogeneic stem cell transplantation. Sequenced by immunoSEQ multiplex PCR; TCRdb stores in-frame clones only, minus some. The table includes several thousand clones, 50% detected once. Germline CDR1 is SNHLY and CDR2 is FYNGKV (reference sequence). This CDR3 comprises 14 residues. Trimming removed 2 bases at V and 3 bases at J, with 7 bases between. This sample's time point: mouse harvest day 7 after allogeneic transplant. Tail vein injection delivered 10^7 T-cell-depleted bone marrow cells and 10^6 splenic CD5+ T cells. Remarks on this clone: Genes and germline are mouse. Read coverage stops 1 residue before the CDR3 terminus; the germline J gene supplies the remainder.

The clonotype comes from a female BALB/c mouse given C57BL/6 T cells with graft-versus-host disease after an allogeneic hematopoietic cell transplant. Sequencing was done on a sample of lymph node tissue. V usage is TRBV3 and J usage is TRBJ1-4, with D tentatively TRBD1 (5 bases). The chain's CDR3 is CASSLPGANERLFF. The part of the CDR3 DNA that was read is TGTGCCAGCAGCTTACCGGGGGCCAACGAAAGATTATTT. Full variable domain (outside the CDR3, taken from reference TRBV3 and TRBJ1-4): GPKVLQIPSHQIIDMGQMVTLNCDPVSNHLYFYWYKQILGQQMEFLVNFYNGKVMEKSKLFKDQFSVERPDGSYFTLKIQPTALEDSAVYFCASSLPGANERLFFGHGTKLSVL.